Listed here is a single T cell receptor (beta chain). Its antigen is still unknown. This sample was included in a study of cytomegalovirus exposure and HLA in healthy donors. 60 Vbeta and 13 Jbeta primers were used in PCR. Only in-frame clones appear in the TCRdb table, and some are missing; sequencing was by immunoSEQ multiplex PCR. The sample lists roughly 120,000 clones; 82% were seen once. The CDR3 extends over 15 amino acids. After removal of 3 bases from V and 6 bases from J, the junction contained 7 bases not matched to a gene. Germline lookup yields CDR1 SEHNR and CDR2 FQNEAQ (reference sequence). Findings and limits, study-wide: The authors later linked a missense DCLRE1C variant to TCR beta V- and J-gene trimming.

The TCR originated in a woman between 18 and 29 years old in good health and CMV-seronegative. What was sequenced was PBMCs. The chain combines TRBV7-9 with TRBJ2-7, with 11 bases that match TRBD1. The CDR3 coding sequence is TGTGCCAGCAGCTTTTCCGGACAGGGGGCGGCCGAGCAGTACTTC. Translation gives CASSFSGQGAAEQYF.